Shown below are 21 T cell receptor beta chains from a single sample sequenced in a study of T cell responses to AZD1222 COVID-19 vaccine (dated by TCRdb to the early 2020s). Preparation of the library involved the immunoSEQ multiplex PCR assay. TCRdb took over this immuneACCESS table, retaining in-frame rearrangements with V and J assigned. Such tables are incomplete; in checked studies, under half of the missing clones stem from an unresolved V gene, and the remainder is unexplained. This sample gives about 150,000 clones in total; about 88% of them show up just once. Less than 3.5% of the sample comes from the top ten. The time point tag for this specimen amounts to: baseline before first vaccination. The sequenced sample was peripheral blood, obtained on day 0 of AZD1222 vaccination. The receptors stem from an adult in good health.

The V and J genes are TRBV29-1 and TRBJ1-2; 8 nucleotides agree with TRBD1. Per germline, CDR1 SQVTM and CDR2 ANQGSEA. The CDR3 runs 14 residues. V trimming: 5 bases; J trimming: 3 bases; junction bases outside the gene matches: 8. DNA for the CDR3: TGCAGCGTTCACACACCGGGACAGGACTATGGCTACACCTTC. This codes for CSVHTPGQDYGYTF.

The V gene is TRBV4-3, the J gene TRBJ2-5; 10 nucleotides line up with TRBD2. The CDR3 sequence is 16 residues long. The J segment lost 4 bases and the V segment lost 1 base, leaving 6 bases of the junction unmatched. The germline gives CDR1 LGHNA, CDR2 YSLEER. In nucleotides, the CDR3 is TGCGCCAGCAGCCAAGCCCAACTAGCGGGGCCAGAGACCCAGTACTTC. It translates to CASSQAQLAGPETQYF.

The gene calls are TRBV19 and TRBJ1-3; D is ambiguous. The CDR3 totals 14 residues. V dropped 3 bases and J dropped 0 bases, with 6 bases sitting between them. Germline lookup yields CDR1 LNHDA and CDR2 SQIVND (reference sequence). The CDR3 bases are TGTGCCAGTAGTATCCCCTTCTCTGGAAACACCATATATTTT. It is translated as CASSIPFSGNTIYF.

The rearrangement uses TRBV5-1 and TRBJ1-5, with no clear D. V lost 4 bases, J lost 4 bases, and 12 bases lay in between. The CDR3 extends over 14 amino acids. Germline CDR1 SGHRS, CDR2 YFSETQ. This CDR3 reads CASSLGQPNQPQHF. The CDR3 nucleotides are TGCGCCAGCAGCCTCGGGCAGCCAAATCAGCCCCAGCATTTT.

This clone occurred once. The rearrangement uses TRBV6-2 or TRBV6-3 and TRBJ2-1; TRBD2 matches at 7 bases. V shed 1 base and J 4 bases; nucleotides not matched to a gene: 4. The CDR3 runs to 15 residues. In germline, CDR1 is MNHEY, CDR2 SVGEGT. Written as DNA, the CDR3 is TGTGCCAGCAGTTACTACGGGGGGACTTACAATGAGCAGTTCTTC. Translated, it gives CASSYYGGTYNEQFF.

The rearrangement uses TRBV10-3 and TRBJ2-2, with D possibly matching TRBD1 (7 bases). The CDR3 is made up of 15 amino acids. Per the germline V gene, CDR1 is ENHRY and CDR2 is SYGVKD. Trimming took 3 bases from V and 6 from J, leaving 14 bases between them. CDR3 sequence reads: CAISDGGGAAGELFF. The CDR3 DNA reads TGTGCCATCAGTGATGGAGGGGGCGCCGCCGGGGAGCTGTTTTTT.

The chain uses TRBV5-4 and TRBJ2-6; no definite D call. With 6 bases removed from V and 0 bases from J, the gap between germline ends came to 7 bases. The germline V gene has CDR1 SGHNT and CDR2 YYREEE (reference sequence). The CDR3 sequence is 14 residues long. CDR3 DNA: TGTGCCAGCACCCAGAGCTCTGGGGCCAACGTCCTGACTTTC. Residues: CASTQSSGANVLTF. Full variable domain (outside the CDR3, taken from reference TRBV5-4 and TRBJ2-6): ETGVTQSPTHLIKTRGQQVTLRCSSQSGHNTVSWYQQALGQGPQFIFQYYREEENGRGNFPPRFSGLQFPNYSSELNVNALELDDSALYLCASTQSSGANVLTFGAGSRLTVL.

The CDR3 coding sequence is TGTGCCAGCAGCTTAGTCCCGGGACAGGGACATTATAATTCACCCCTCCACTTT. Its translation: CASSLVPGQGHYNSPLHF. The chain combines TRBV11-2 with TRBJ1-6, with TRBD1 matching over 9 bases. Germline V lookup: CDR1 SGHAT, CDR2 FQNNGV. Germline trimming cut 1 base from V and 4 bases from J; bases unmatched to any gene: 8. CDR3 length: 18 amino acids.

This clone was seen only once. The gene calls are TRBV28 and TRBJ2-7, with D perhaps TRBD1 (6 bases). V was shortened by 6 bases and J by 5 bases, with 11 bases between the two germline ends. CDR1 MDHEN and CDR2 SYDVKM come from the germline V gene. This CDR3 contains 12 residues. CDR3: CASRQGANEQYF. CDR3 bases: TGTGCCAGCAGACAGGGCGCAAACGAGCAGTACTTC.

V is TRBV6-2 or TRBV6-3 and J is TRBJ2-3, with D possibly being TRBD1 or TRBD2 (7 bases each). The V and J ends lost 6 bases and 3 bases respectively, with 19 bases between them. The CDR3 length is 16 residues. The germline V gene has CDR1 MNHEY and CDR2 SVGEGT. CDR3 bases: TGTGCCAGCAGCCCAGGGGGGGGGCCGAGGACAGATACGCAGTATTTT. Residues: CASSPGGGPRTDTQYF.

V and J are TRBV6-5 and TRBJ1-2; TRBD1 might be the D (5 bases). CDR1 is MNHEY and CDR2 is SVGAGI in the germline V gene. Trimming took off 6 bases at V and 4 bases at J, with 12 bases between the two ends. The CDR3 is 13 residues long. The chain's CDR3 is CASRGPLTYGYTF. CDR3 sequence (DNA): TGTGCCAGCAGGGGACCGCTTACCTATGGCTACACCTTC.

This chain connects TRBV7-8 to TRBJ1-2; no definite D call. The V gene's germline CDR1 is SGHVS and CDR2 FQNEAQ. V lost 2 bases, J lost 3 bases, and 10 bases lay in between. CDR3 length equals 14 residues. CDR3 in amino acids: CASSLQAGHYGYTF. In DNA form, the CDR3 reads TGTGCCAGCAGCTTACAGGCAGGCCACTATGGCTACACCTTC. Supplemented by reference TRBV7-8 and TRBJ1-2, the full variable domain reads GAGVSQSPRYKVAKRGQDVALRCDPISGHVSLFWYQQALGQGPEFLTYFQNEAQLDKSGLPSDRFFAERPEGSVSTLKIQRTQQEDSAVYLCASSLQAGHYGYTFGSGTRLTVV.

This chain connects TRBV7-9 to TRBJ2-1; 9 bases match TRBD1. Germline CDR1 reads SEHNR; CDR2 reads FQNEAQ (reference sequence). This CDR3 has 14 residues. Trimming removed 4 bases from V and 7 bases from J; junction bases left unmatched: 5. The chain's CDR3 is CASSYGTGKNEQFF. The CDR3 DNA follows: TGTGCCAGCAGCTACGGGACAGGGAAAAATGAGCAGTTCTTC.

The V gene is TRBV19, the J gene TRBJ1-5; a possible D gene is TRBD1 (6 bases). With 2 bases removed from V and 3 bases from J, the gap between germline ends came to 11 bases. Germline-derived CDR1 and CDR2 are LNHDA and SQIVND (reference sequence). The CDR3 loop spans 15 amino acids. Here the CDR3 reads CASSIWDNFNQPQHF. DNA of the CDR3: TGTGCCAGTAGTATATGGGACAACTTCAATCAGCCCCAGCATTTT.

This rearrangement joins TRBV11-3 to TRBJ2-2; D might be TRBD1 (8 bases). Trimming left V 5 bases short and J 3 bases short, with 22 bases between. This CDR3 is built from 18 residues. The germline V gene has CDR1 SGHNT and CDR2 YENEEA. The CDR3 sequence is CASSPPGLQGGYTGELFF. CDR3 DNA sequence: TGTGCCAGCAGCCCACCGGGGTTACAGGGGGGGTACACCGGGGAGCTGTTTTTT.

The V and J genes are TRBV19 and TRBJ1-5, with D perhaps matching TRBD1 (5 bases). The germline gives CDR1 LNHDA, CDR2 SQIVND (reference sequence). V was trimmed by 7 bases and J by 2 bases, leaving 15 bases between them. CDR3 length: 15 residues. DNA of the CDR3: TGTGCCAGTACCCCGATATGGGGGGGCAATCAGCCCCAGCATTTT. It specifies CASTPIWGGNQPQHF.

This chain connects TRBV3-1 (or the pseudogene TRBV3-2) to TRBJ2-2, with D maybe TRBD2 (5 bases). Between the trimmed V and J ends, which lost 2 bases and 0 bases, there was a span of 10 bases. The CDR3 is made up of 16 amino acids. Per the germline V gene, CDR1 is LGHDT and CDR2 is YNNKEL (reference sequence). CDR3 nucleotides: TGTGCCAGCAGCCAATATTCCGGGGCGAACACCGGGGAGCTGTTTTTT. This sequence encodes CASSQYSGANTGELFF.

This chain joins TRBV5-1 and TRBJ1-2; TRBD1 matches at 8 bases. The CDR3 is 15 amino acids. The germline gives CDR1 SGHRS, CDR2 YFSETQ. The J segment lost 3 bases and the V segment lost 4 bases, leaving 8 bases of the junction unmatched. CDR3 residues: CASSPGQGGYYGYTF. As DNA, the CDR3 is TGCGCCAGCAGCCCCGGACAGGGAGGGTACTATGGCTACACCTTC.

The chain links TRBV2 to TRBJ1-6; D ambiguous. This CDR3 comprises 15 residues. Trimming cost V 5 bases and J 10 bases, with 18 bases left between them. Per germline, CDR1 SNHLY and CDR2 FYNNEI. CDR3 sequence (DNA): TGTGCCAGCAGTCTTGACTGGACCCTAGGGTCACCCCTCCACTTT. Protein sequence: CASSLDWTLGSPLHF.

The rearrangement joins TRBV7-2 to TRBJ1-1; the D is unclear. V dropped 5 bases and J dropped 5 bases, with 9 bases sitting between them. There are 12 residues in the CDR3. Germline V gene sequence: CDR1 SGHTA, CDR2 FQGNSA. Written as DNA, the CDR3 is TGTGCCAGCAGCCCCGGCCTTACTGAAGCTTTCTTT. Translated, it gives CASSPGLTEAFF.

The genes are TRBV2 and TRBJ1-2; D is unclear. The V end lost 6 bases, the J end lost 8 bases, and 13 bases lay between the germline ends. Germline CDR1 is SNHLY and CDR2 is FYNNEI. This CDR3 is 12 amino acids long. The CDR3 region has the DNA TGTGCCAGCAGGGTCACCGAGAGAGGCTACACCTTC. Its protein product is CASRVTERGYTF.